What follows is one TCR beta chain and its context. CDR1 and CDR2 from the germline V gene are SGHAT and FQNNGV. The CDR3 consists of 20 residues. Trimming cost V 0 bases and J 6 bases; bases outside gene matches: 15. This record comes from a study of blood T cell repertoires in COVID-19. Overall study: The samples span acute and convalescent COVID-19 from the United States, Italy and Spain. PBMCs, B-cell-depleted T cells, or T cells provided the cDNA or gDNA that made up the material.

Produced via immunoSEQ multiplex PCR; TCRdb's table is partial and in-frame only. The table lists approximately 350,000 clones, around 83% of them singletons. V gene TRBV11-2 combines with J gene TRBJ2-2; 11 bases are a match to TRBD2. Sequenced material: peripheral blood. The source of this sequence is a man aged 30 to 45 with active or convalescent COVID-19. The CDR3 spells CASSLDAIAGGPVLAGELFF. The CDR3 DNA is TGTGCCAGCAGCTTAGATGCCATAGCGGGGGGGCCTGTGCTGGCCGGGGAGCTGTTTTTT.